This T cell receptor beta chain was documented in a study of PD-1 blockade in classical Hodgkin lymphoma (dated by TCRdb to 2018 to 2021). In the study overall: Nivolumab dosing was 3 mg/kg intravenously every 2 weeks, continuing until either disease progression or unacceptable toxicity. The study used TCR beta sequencing and CyTOF to define a peripheral blood immune signature of response to PD-1 blockade in classical Hodgkin lymphoma.

The Qiagen DNeasy kit was used to extract genomic DNA from unsorted PBMCs and from the negatively selected CD4+ and CD8+ fractions. TCR beta CDR3 regions were amplified by immunoSEQ multiplex PCR using primers annealing to V and J segments. A synthetic immune receptor repertoire was used to minimize amplification bias, and any residual bias was removed computationally once sequencing was done. On the authors' methods: Repertoire diversity was quantified as the Shannon entropy index using custom Python scripts. Unsorted, CD4+ and CD8+ repertoires were analyzed separately, except in combined analyses where CD4+ and CD8+ sequences were merged in silico. A clone was considered expanded if an increase in frequency of at least 2-fold after treatment relative to C1D1 was found, and a pseudocount of 0.5 was applied to clones undetected at baseline. Clones with 0 or 1 copy at C1D1 were classified as singleton clones, and clones with 2 or more copies were classified as non-singleton clones. Clones expanded in unsorted samples were labelled as CD4+, CD8+ or unknown by matching protein sequences in sorted samples from the same patient. Wilcoxon tests were applied to paired samples to test diversity changes from C1D1 to C4D1. TCRdb obtained this table from immuneACCESS and retained in-frame rearrangements with V and J assigned. These tables miss some clones; where compared with another copy, unresolved V genes account for less than half of the shortfall, and the remainder is unexplained. V and J calls and clone size are as listed in that table; D and trimming were resolved from the DNA. The sample table contains almost 85,000 clones; only one count was recorded for approximately 88% of them. Approximately 22% of the sample goes to the ten largest clones.

The time point label, as the study defines it: cycle 1 day 1 (C1D1), immediately before nivolumab initiation. Every trial patient had relapsed after autologous stem cell transplantation, and cohorts A, B and C differed in prior brentuximab vedotin exposure. The trial cohort comprised around 60 patients with relapsed/refractory classical Hodgkin lymphoma whose best overall responses were complete response, partial response or progressive disease. In the multi-cohort phase II CheckMate 205 trial, trial patients received single-agent nivolumab. An independent review committee assessed best overall response using the 2007 International Working Group response criteria. Trial PBMCs were obtained immediately prior to nivolumab initiation (C1D1) and on therapy at cycle 2 day 1 and cycle 4 day 1. Peripheral blood was collected in 8 mL Vacutainer Cell Preparation Tubes, from which PBMCs were isolated by centrifugation and then cryopreserved.

Note on this clone: It lacks a known antigen. The sample holds no much larger clone one base away, and base qualities are not on file.

Study-level results and caveats: Lower diversity was seen in patients whose nivolumab began less than 1 year after ASCT, and these patients were left out of later analyses so that immune reconstitution would not confound the results. Newly diagnosed patients were reported to have lower baseline TCR diversity than healthy donors, and relapsed/refractory patients were reported to have lower baseline TCR diversity still. Only a single clinical trial cohort was studied, and what caused the repertoire differences, possibly disease activity or prior therapy, remained undefined. Baseline diversity similar to that of newly diagnosed patients was observed in trial patients achieving complete response, whereas significantly lower diversity was observed in partial responders and progressors. A significant rise by C4D1 was seen in CD4+ but not CD8+ TCR diversity (p=0.0027 vs p=0.16), with the rise being most apparent in complete responders (p=0.02).

The CDR3 starts with the cysteine, ends with the phenylalanine, and has 13 residues. Only the CDR3 part of the read is kept: 39 bases, read in frame from the first base. CDR1 and CDR2 are read off the germline V gene as MNHNS and SASEGT. V trim: 6 bases; J trim: 7 bases; unmatched bases: 8. Source: peripheral blood mononuclear cells (PBMCs), taken at baseline. The chain is assembled from TRBV6-1 and TRBJ1-2, and 7 junction bases match TRBD1. This receptor was taken from a human donor with classical Hodgkin lymphoma. The CDR3 protein is CASRQQGLGGYTF. The DNA sequence is given as TGTGCCAGCAGACAACAGGGGTTGGGTGGCTACACCTTC.